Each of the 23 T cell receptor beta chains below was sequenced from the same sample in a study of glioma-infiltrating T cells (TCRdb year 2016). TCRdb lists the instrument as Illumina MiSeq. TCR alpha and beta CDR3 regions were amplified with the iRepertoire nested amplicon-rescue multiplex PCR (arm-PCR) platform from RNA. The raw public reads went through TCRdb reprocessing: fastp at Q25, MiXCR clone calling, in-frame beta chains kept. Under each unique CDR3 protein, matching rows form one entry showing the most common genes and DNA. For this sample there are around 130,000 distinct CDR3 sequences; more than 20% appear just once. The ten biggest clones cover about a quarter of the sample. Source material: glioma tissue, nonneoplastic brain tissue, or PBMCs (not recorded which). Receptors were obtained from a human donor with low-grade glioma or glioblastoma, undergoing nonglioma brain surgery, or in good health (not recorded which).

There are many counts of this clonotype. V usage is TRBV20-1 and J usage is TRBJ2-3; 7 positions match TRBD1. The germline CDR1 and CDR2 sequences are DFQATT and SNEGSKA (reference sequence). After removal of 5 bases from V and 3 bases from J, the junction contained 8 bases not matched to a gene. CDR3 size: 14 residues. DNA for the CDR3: TGCAGTGCTCCACGACAGGGAAGGACAGATACGCAGTATTTT. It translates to CSAPRQGRTDTQYF.

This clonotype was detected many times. The CDR3 loop is CASSPGTGGEKLFF. CDR3 sequence (DNA): TGTGCCAGCTCACCAGGGACAGGGGGTGAAAAACTGTTTTTT. V gene TRBV18 combines with J gene TRBJ1-4; 11 bases align to TRBD1. This CDR3 has 14 residues. Trimming cost V 2 bases and J 7 bases; bases outside gene matches: 0. The germline gives CDR1 KGHSH, CDR2 LQKENI.

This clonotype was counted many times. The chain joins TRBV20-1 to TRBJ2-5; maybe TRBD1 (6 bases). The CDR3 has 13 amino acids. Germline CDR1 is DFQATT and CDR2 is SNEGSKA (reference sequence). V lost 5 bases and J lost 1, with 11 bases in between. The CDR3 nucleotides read TGCAGTGCTTTACAGGGCCTCCAAGAGACCCAGTACTTC. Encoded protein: CSALQGLQETQYF.

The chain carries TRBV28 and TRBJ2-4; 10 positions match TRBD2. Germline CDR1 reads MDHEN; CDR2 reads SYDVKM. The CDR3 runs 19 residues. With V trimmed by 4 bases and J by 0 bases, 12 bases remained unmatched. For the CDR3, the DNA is TGTGCCAGCAGTTCCCCAGCGGTAGCGGGGGGATTAGCCAAAAACATTCAGTACTTC. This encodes CASSSPAVAGGLAKNIQYF.

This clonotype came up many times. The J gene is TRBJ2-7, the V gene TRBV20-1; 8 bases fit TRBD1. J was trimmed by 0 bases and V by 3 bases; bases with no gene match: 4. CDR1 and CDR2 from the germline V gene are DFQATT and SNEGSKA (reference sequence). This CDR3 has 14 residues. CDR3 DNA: TGCAGTGCTAGCACAGGGGGGAGCTCCTACGAGCAGTACGTC. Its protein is CSASTGGSSYEQYV.

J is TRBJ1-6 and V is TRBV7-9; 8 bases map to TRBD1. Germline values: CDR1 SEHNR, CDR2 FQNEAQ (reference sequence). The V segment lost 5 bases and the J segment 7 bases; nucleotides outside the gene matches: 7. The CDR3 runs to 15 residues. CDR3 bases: TGTGCCAGCAGCCAGGGGACAGGTCGGAATTCACCCCTCCACTTT. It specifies CASSQGTGRNSPLHF.

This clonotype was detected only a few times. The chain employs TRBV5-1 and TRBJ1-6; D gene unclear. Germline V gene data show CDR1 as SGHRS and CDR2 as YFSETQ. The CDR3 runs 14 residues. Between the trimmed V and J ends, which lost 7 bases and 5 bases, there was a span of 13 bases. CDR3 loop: CASGGPRDNSPLHF. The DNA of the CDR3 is TGCGCCAGCGGAGGACCGAGGGATAATTCACCCCTCCACTTT.

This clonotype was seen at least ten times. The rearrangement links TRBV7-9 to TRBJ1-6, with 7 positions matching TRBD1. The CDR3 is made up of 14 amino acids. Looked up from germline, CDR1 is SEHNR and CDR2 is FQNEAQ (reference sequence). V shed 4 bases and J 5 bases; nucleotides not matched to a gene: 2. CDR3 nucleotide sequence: TGTGCCAGCAGCTCCGGGACAGATAATTCACCCCTCCACTTT. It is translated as CASSSGTDNSPLHF.

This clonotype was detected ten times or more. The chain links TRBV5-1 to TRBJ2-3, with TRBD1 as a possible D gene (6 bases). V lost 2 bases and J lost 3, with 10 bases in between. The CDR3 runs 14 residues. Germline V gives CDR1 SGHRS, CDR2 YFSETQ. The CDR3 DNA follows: TGCGCCAGCAGCTTAGTCAGGGGTACAGATACGCAGTATTTT. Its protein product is CASSLVRGTDTQYF.

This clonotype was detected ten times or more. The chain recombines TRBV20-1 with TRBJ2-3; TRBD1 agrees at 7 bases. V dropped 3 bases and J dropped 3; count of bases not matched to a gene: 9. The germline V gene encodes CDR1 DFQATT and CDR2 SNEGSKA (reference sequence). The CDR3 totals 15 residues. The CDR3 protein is CSARGQRGRTDTQYF. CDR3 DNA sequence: TGCAGTGCTAGGGGACAGAGGGGAAGGACAGATACGCAGTATTTT.

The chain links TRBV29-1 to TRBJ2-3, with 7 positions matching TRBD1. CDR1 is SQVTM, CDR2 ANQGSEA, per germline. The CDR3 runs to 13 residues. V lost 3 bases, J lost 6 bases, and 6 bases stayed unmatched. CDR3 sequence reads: CSVEQGVPDTQYF. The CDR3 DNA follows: TGCAGCGTTGAGCAGGGGGTCCCGGATACGCAGTATTTT.

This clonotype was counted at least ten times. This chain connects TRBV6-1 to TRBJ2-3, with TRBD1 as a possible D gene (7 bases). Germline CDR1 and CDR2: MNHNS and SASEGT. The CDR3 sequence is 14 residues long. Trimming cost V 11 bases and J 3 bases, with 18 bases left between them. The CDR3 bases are TGTGCCGCCCAACAGGGGAGGAGAACAGATACGCAGTATTTT. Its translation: CAAQQGRRTDTQYF.

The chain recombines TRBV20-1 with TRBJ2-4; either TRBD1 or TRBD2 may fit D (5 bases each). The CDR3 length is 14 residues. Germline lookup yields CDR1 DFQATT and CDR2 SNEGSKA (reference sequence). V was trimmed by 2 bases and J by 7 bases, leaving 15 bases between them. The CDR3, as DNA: TGCAGTGCTAGAACCGGGACCACCCCCAACATTCAGTACTTC. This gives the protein CSARTGTTPNIQYF.

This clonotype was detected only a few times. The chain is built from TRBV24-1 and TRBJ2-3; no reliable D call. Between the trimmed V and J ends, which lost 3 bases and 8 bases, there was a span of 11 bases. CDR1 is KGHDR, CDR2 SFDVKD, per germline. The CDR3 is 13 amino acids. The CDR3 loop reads CATSDAGWTTQYF. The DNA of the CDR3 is TGTGCCACCAGTGATGCCGGCTGGACTACGCAGTATTTT.

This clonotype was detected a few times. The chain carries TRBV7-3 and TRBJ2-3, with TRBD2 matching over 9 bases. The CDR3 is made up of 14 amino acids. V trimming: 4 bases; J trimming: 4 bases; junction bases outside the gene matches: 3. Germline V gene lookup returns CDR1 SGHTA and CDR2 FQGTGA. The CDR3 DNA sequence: TGTGCCAGCAGCTCGTTAGCGGGGGCAGATACGCAGTATTTT. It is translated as CASSSLAGADTQYF.

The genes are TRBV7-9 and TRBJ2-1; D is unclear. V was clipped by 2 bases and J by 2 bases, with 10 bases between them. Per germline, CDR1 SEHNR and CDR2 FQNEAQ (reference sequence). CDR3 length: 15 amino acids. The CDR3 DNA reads TGTGCCAGCAGCTTAAATGGCTATGCCTACAATGAGCAGTTCTTC. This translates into CASSLNGYAYNEQFF.

The CDR3 protein is CASSPPHQETQYF. CDR3 coding DNA: TGTGCCAGCTCACCCCCGCACCAAGAGACCCAGTACTTC. The chain is built from TRBV18 and TRBJ2-5; no clear D gene. Trimming took 3 bases from V and 0 from J, leaving 5 bases between them. The CDR3 totals 13 residues. Germline loops: CDR1 KGHSH, CDR2 LQKENI.

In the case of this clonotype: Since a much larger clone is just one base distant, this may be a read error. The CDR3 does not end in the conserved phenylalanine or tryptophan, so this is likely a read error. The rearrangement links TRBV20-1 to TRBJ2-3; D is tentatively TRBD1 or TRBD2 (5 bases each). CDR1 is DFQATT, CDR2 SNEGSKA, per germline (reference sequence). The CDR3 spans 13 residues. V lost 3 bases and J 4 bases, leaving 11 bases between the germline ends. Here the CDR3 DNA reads TGCAGTGCTAGTCCCCGGGGACCAGATACGCAGTATTCT. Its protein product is CSASPRGPDTQYS.

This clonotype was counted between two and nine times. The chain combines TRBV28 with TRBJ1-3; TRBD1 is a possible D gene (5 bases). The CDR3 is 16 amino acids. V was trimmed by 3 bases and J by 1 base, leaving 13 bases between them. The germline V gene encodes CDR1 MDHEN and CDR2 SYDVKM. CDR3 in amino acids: CASSFIGARSGNTIYF. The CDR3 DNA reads TGTGCCAGCAGTTTCATTGGGGCGCGGTCTGGAAACACCATATATTTT.

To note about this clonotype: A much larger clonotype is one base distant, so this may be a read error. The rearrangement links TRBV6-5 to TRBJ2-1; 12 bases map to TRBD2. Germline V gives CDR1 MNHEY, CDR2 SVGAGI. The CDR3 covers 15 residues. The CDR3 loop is CASTPSSGGDNQQFF. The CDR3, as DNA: TGTGCCAGCACTCCATCTAGCGGGGGGGACAATCAGCAGTTCTTC.

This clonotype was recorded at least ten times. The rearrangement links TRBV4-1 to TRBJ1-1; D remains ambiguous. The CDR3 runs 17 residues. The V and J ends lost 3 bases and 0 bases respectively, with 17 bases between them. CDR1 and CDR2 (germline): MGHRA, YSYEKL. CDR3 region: CASSQLFGVRMNTEAFF. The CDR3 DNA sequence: TGCGCCAGCAGCCAGTTATTCGGAGTGAGAATGAACACTGAAGCTTTCTTT.

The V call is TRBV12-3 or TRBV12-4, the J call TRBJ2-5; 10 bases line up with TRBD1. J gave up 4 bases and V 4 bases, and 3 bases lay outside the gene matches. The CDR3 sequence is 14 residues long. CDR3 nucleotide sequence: TGTGCCAGCAGTTCGACAGGGGGCTCAGAGACCCAGTACTTC. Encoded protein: CASSSTGGSETQYF.

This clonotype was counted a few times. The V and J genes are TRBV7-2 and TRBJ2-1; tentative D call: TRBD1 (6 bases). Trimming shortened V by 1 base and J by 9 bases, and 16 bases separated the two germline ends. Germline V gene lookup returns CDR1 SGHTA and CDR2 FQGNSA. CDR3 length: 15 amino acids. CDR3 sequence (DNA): TGTGCCAGCAGCTTAGACAGGGCCCTATCCGCTGAGCAGTTCTTC. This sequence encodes CASSLDRALSAEQFF.